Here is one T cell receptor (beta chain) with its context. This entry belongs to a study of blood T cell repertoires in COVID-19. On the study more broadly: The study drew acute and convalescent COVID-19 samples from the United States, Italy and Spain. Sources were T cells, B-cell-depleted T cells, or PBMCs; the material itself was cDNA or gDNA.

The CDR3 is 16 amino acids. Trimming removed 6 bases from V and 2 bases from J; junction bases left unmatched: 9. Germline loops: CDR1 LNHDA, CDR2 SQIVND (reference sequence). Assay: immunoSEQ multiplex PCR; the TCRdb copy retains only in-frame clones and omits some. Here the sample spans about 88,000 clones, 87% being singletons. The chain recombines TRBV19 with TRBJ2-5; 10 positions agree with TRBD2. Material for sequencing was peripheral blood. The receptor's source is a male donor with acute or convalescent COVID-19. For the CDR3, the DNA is TGTGCCAGTAGCGTACCTAGCGGGGGCCTTCAAGAGACCCAGTACTTC. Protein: CASSVPSGGLQETQYF.